These 14 T cell receptor beta chains came from one sample sequenced in a study of OX40 agonist ivuxolimab in advanced cancers. Only in-frame clones appear in the TCRdb table, and some are missing; sequencing was by immunoSEQ multiplex PCR. Here the sample spans about 19,000 clones, approximately 86% being singletons. The specimen was CD4+ or CD8+ T cells sorted from blood, collected in a trial of the OX40 agonist ivuxolimab. These receptors were collected from an adult with an advanced solid tumor such as melanoma, head and neck, liver or kidney cancer.

The V gene is TRBV6-5, the J gene TRBJ1-5; D not certain. The CDR3 spans 12 residues. Germline-derived CDR1 and CDR2 are MNHEY and SVGAGI. V shed 6 bases and J shed 9 bases, with 12 bases lying between them. DNA of the CDR3: TGTGCCAGCAGCCCAGGTCGCTGGCCCCAGCATTTT. Its protein product is CASSPGRWPQHF.

By share of the sample, this clone is medium-sized. J is TRBJ2-7 and V is TRBV6-1, with D perhaps matching TRBD1 (7 bases). Germline V gives CDR1 MNHNS, CDR2 SASEGT. The CDR3 sequence is 15 residues long. Trimming left V 0 bases short and J 2 bases short, with 11 bases between. The DNA for the CDR3 is TGTGCCAGCAGTGAAGCGCAGGGGGGCCCCTACGAGCAGTACTTC. It codes for CASSEAQGGPYEQYF.

The genes are TRBV30 and TRBJ2-5; D uncertain. CDR1 is GTSNPN, CDR2 SVGIG, per germline (reference sequence). The CDR3 sequence is 13 residues long. V lost 3 bases and J lost 5, with 13 bases in between. The CDR3 sequence is CAWRPGHKETQYF. CDR3 DNA sequence: TGTGCCTGGAGACCCGGTCACAAGGAGACCCAGTACTTC.

This chain uses TRBV9 with TRBJ2-7; D perhaps matches TRBD1 (7 bases). The CDR3 spans 16 residues. Germline CDR1 is SGDLS and CDR2 is YYNGEE. V was clipped by 6 bases and J by 3 bases, with 22 bases between them. In DNA, the CDR3 is TGTGCCAGCAACACAGGGGACCTGGGAGGAAACTACGAGCAGTACTTC. This translates into CASNTGDLGGNYEQYF.

The chain joins TRBV29-1 to TRBJ2-3; the match to TRBD1 covers 10 bases. The CDR3 extends over 14 amino acids. The V gene's germline CDR1 is SQVTM and CDR2 ANQGSEA. V gave up 4 bases and J gave up 3 bases; unmatched junction bases: 4. DNA for the CDR3: TGCAGCGTTGGGGGACAGGGGAAGACAGATACGCAGTATTTT. Translation: CSVGGQGKTDTQYF.

This clone was observed many times. The rearrangement uses TRBV6-6 and TRBJ2-1; 7 bases line up with TRBD1. This CDR3 region has 15 residues. Per the germline V gene, CDR1 is MNHNY and CDR2 is SVGAGI (reference sequence). V shed 5 bases and J 0 bases; nucleotides not matched to a gene: 4. CDR3 sequence: CASSGTDRSYNEQFF. The CDR3 nucleotides are TGTGCCAGCAGTGGGACAGACCGCTCCTACAATGAGCAGTTCTTC.

The chain recombines TRBV7-2 with TRBJ2-7, with D possibly TRBD1 on 5 matching bases. Trimming cost V 5 bases and J 1 base, with 18 bases left between them. This CDR3 region has 16 residues. Germline CDR1 SGHTA, CDR2 FQGNSA. The CDR3 sequence: CASSQQVVGFSYEQYF. The CDR3, as DNA: TGTGCCAGCAGCCAACAGGTCGTGGGGTTTTCCTACGAGCAGTACTTC.

This chain links TRBV6-5 with TRBJ1-3; no reliable D call. Deletions cut 2 bases from V and 0 bases from J, with 11 bases between. The CDR3 contains 16 residues. Germline V lookup: CDR1 MNHEY, CDR2 SVGAGI. The CDR3 DNA reads as TGTGCCAGCAGTTACCAGTGGCGGATCTCTGGAAACACCATATATTTT. Its translation: CASSYQWRISGNTIYF.

The rearrangement uses TRBV28 and TRBJ1-5, with D hard to call. V lost 7 bases, J lost 0 bases, and 10 bases lay in between. Germline CDR1 and CDR2: MDHEN and SYDVKM. The CDR3 is 14 residues long. In nucleotides, the CDR3 is TGTGCCAGCAACATGATGGATAGCAATCAGCCCCAGCATTTT. It yields the protein CASNMMDSNQPQHF.

The V and J genes are TRBV5-5 and TRBJ2-5; possibly TRBD1 or TRBD2 for D (7 bases each). This CDR3 region has 18 residues. Trimming took off 1 base at V and 1 base at J, with 20 bases between the two ends. The germline V gene has CDR1 SGHKS and CDR2 YYEKEE (reference sequence). In DNA form, the CDR3 reads TGTGCCAGCAGCTTGTACGGTTGGCAGGGGGGGACCCAAGAGACCCAGTACTTC. Amino acids: CASSLYGWQGGTQETQYF.

This chain connects TRBV6-1 to TRBJ2-7; 8 nucleotides match TRBD1. This CDR3 contains 11 residues. CDR1 MNHNS and CDR2 SASEGT come from the germline V gene. CDR3 residues: CRTGSLYEQYF. The CDR3 DNA follows: TGTAGGACAGGGAGTCTCTACGAGCAGTACTTC.

The rearrangement joins TRBV9 to TRBJ1-1; TRBD1 matches 10 bases. Germline assignment: CDR1 SGDLS and CDR2 YYNGEE. The CDR3 runs 16 residues. Trimming cost V 4 bases and J 6 bases; bases outside gene matches: 12. The CDR3 spells CASSYSGTGDSSEAFF. The DNA for the CDR3 is TGTGCCAGCAGCTATTCCGGGACAGGGGATTCCTCTGAAGCTTTCTTT.

This chain links TRBV12-5 with TRBJ2-7; D not resolved. V lost 3 bases to trimming and J lost 6 bases, with 6 bases between them. The germline V gene encodes CDR1 LGHNT and CDR2 FRNRAP. The CDR3 has 11 amino acids. CDR3 loop: CASGFSAEQYF. CDR3 DNA sequence: TGTGCTAGTGGTTTCTCCGCCGAGCAGTACTTC.

The rearrangement uses TRBV11-2 and TRBJ1-1, with a possible D match to TRBD1 (5 bases). The CDR3 has 14 amino acids. The germline V and J ends were trimmed by 1 base and 3 bases, with 9 bases remaining between them. The germline gives CDR1 SGHAT, CDR2 FQNNGV. The DNA of the CDR3 is TGTGCCAGCAGCTTAGCATACAGGTACACTGAAGCTTTCTTT. Its protein product is CASSLAYRYTEAFF. The full variable domain, with the rest looked up from reference TRBV11-2 and TRBJ1-1, is EAGVAQSPRYKIIEKRQSVAFWCNPISGHATLYWYQQILGQGPKLLIQFQNNGVVDDSQLPKDRFSAERLKGVDSTLKIQPAKLEDSAVYLCASSLAYRYTEAFFGQGTRLTVV.